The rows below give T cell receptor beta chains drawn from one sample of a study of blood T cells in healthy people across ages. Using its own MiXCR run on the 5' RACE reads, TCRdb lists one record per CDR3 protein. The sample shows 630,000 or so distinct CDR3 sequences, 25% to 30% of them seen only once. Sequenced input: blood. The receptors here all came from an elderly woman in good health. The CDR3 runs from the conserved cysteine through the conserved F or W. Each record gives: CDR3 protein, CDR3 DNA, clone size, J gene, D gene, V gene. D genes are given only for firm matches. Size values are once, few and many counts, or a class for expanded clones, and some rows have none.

CDR3 protein: CASSLGSSSTDTQYF
CDR3 DNA: TGTGCCAGCAGTTTGGGCTCTTCAAGCACAGATACGCAGTATTTT
clone size: few
J gene: TRBJ2-3
D gene: .
V gene: TRBV12-3/TRBV12-4

CDR3 protein: CASSQPRQGGQETQYF
CDR3 DNA: TGTGCCAGCAGCCAACCAAGACAGGGTGGACAAGAGACCCAGTACTTC
clone size: many
J gene: TRBJ2-5
D gene: TRBD1
V gene: TRBV14

CDR3 protein: CASSSFGGADTDTQYF
CDR3 DNA: TGTGCCAGCAGTTCCTTCGGGGGGGCCGACACAGATACGCAGTATTTT
clone size: .
J gene: TRBJ2-3
D gene: TRBD2
V gene: TRBV6-6

CDR3 protein: CASSPYVETQYF
CDR3 DNA: TGTGCCAGCAGCCCCTACGTGGAGACCCAGTACTTC
clone size: .
J gene: TRBJ2-5
D gene: .
V gene: TRBV7-8

CDR3 protein: CASSPRQGAPPHF
CDR3 DNA: TGTGCCAGCAGCCCAAGACAGGGGGCCCCCCCGCATTTT
clone size: .
J gene: TRBJ1-5
D gene: TRBD1
V gene: TRBV7-2

CDR3 protein: CSVTNNGGSGANVLTF
CDR3 DNA: TGCAGCGTGACCAATAATGGGGGATCTGGGGCCAACGTCCTGACTTTC
clone size: many
J gene: TRBJ2-6
D gene: .
V gene: TRBV29-1

CDR3 protein: CASSLVQGTAYEQYF
CDR3 DNA: TGTGCCAGCAGCTTAGTTCAGGGTACCGCCTACGAGCAGTACTTC
clone size: few
J gene: TRBJ2-7
D gene: .
V gene: TRBV11-2

CDR3 protein: CASKNFIAQETQYF
CDR3 DNA: TGTGCCAGCAAGAATTTCATCGCACAAGAGACCCAGTACTTC
clone size: many
J gene: TRBJ2-5
D gene: .
V gene: TRBV6-1

CDR3 protein: CASKPYQLTTEAFF
CDR3 DNA: TGTGCCAGCAAGCCCTATCAGCTTACCACTGAAGCTTTCTTT
clone size: many
J gene: TRBJ1-1
D gene: .
V gene: TRBV6-1

CDR3 protein: CSVGGGSGSGETQYF
CDR3 DNA: TGCAGCGTTGGCGGTGGAAGCGGGAGTGGGGAGACCCAGTACTTC
clone size: .
J gene: TRBJ2-5
D gene: TRBD2
V gene: TRBV29-1

CDR3 protein: CASTPGGTGTTEAFF
CDR3 DNA: TGTGCCAGCACCCCGGGAGGAACAGGGACCACTGAAGCTTTCTTT
clone size: few
J gene: TRBJ1-1
D gene: .
V gene: TRBV6-5

CDR3 protein: CASSLVLGQPQHF
CDR3 DNA: TGCGCCAGCAGCTTGGTTCTGGGTCAGCCCCAGCATTTT
clone size: few
J gene: TRBJ1-5
D gene: .
V gene: TRBV5-1

CDR3 protein: CSAGSGQETQYF
CDR3 DNA: TGCAGCGCGGGGAGTGGGCAAGAGACCCAGTACTTC
clone size: many
J gene: TRBJ2-5
D gene: .
V gene: TRBV29-1

CDR3 protein: CASSPGQVNEKLFF
CDR3 DNA: TGTGCCAGCAGCCCGGGCCAGGTTAATGAAAAACTGTTTTTT
clone size: few
J gene: TRBJ1-4
D gene: .
V gene: TRBV3-1

CDR3 protein: CASSSQEGGETQFF
CDR3 DNA: TGTGCCAGCAGTTCCCAGGAGGGAGGCGAGACCCAGTTCTTC
clone size: .
J gene: TRBJ2-1
D gene: .
V gene: TRBV28

CDR3 protein: CSAGAHGVKYNEQFF
CDR3 DNA: TGCAGTGCTGGGGCCCATGGCGTAAAATACAATGAGCAGTTCTTC
clone size: many
J gene: TRBJ2-1
D gene: .
V gene: TRBV20-1

CDR3 protein: CASSARTEITGELFF
CDR3 DNA: TGTGCCAGCAGCGCCCGGACAGAGATCACCGGGGAGCTGTTTTTT
clone size: .
J gene: TRBJ2-2
D gene: .
V gene: TRBV4-2

CDR3 protein: CASRLGLAADTQYF
CDR3 DNA: TGTGCCAGCAGGTTGGGACTAGCGGCCGATACGCAGTATTTT
clone size: many
J gene: TRBJ2-3
D gene: TRBD2
V gene: TRBV5-4

CDR3 protein: CASLRQGAGETQYF
CDR3 DNA: TGTGCCAGCTTACGACAGGGGGCAGGAGAGACCCAGTACTTC
clone size: many
J gene: TRBJ2-5
D gene: TRBD1
V gene: TRBV6-6

CDR3 protein: CASSKAGQGNQPQHF
CDR3 DNA: TGTGCCAGCAGCAAAGCAGGACAGGGCAATCAGCCCCAGCATTTT
clone size: .
J gene: TRBJ1-5
D gene: .
V gene: TRBV21-1

CDR3 protein: CASSLKRQGAFGYTF
CDR3 DNA: TGTGCCAGCAGCTTAAAACGACAGGGGGCTTTTGGCTACACCTTC
clone size: .
J gene: TRBJ1-2
D gene: TRBD1
V gene: TRBV7-2

CDR3 protein: CASSLGRQETQFF
CDR3 DNA: TGTGCCAGCAGCTTAGGGCGACAAGAGACCCAGTTCTTC
clone size: .
J gene: TRBJ2-1
D gene: .
V gene: TRBV5-6

CDR3 protein: CAWSYGRANTEAFF
CDR3 DNA: TGTGCCTGGAGTTACGGTAGGGCTAACACTGAAGCTTTCTTT
clone size: .
J gene: TRBJ1-1
D gene: .
V gene: TRBV30

CDR3 protein: CASTKSAGTNEKLFF
CDR3 DNA: TGTGCCAGCACCAAGTCGGCAGGGACTAATGAAAAACTGTTTTTT
clone size: many
J gene: TRBJ1-4
D gene: .
V gene: TRBV9

CDR3 protein: CASSLGFRQEIQYF
CDR3 DNA: TGTGCCAGCAGTTTAGGGTTTCGGCAAGAGATCCAGTACTTC
clone size: few
J gene: TRBJ2-5
D gene: .
V gene: TRBV12-3/TRBV12-4

CDR3 protein: CASSEAGQFFGYTF
CDR3 DNA: TGTGCCAGCAGTGAAGCCGGACAGTTCTTTGGCTACACCTTC
clone size: .
J gene: TRBJ1-2
D gene: .
V gene: TRBV6-1

CDR3 protein: CACSSTGTGFNEQYF
CDR3 DNA: TGTGCCTGTAGTTCTACCGGGACAGGGTTCAACGAGCAGTACTTC
clone size: .
J gene: TRBJ2-7
D gene: TRBD1
V gene: TRBV19

CDR3 protein: CASSLSGTLTYNEQYF
CDR3 DNA: TGTGCCAGCAGCTTATCCGGGACTCTTACTTACAATGAGCAGTACTTC
clone size: few
J gene: TRBJ2-5
D gene: .
V gene: TRBV7-2

CDR3 protein: CASSYRGESYEQYF
CDR3 DNA: TGTGCCAGCAGTTACAGAGGTGAGAGCTACGAGCAGTACTTC
clone size: few
J gene: TRBJ2-7
D gene: .
V gene: TRBV6-2/TRBV6-3

CDR3 protein: CTSSGFGVDTDTQYF
CDR3 DNA: TGCACCAGCAGCGGTTTTGGAGTTGACACAGATACGCAGTATTTT
clone size: .
J gene: TRBJ2-3
D gene: .
V gene: TRBV5-1

CDR3 protein: CASSLAPGREAFF
CDR3 DNA: TGTGCCAGCAGCTTAGCCCCTGGCAGGGAAGCTTTCTTT
clone size: few
J gene: TRBJ1-1
D gene: .
V gene: TRBV7-2

CDR3 protein: CASSDHRSQKPFF
CDR3 DNA: TGTGCCAGCAGCGACCACAGATCACAAAAACCGTTTTTT
clone size: .
J gene: TRBJ1-4
D gene: .
V gene: TRBV6-5

CDR3 protein: CASSFSQTGGRNQPQHF
CDR3 DNA: TGTGCCAGCAGTTTTTCGCAGACAGGGGGCCGTAATCAGCCCCAGCATTTT
clone size: few
J gene: TRBJ1-5
D gene: TRBD1
V gene: TRBV6-2/TRBV6-3

CDR3 protein: CSARPRDRGGHEKLFF
CDR3 DNA: TGCAGTGCTCGGCCCCGCGACAGGGGAGGACATGAAAAACTGTTTTTT
clone size: .
J gene: TRBJ1-4
D gene: TRBD1
V gene: TRBV20-1

CDR3 protein: CASSVGAGAKNEQYF
CDR3 DNA: TGTGCCAGCAGCGTAGGAGCGGGGGCCAAGAACGAGCAGTACTTC
clone size: many
J gene: TRBJ2-7
D gene: TRBD2
V gene: TRBV9

CDR3 protein: CASSYSPGQATYEQYF
CDR3 DNA: TGTGCCAGCAGCTACAGCCCGGGACAGGCAACCTACGAGCAGTACTTC
clone size: .
J gene: TRBJ2-7
D gene: TRBD1
V gene: TRBV13

CDR3 protein: CASSYGGLVNIQYF
CDR3 DNA: TGTGCCAGCAGTTACGGCGGGCTGGTAAACATTCAGTACTTC
clone size: many
J gene: TRBJ2-4
D gene: .
V gene: TRBV6-2/TRBV6-3

CDR3 protein: CASSSAGVHETQYF
CDR3 DNA: TGCGCCAGCAGCTCAGCGGGAGTGCACGAGACCCAGTACTTC
clone size: .
J gene: TRBJ2-5
D gene: TRBD2
V gene: TRBV5-1